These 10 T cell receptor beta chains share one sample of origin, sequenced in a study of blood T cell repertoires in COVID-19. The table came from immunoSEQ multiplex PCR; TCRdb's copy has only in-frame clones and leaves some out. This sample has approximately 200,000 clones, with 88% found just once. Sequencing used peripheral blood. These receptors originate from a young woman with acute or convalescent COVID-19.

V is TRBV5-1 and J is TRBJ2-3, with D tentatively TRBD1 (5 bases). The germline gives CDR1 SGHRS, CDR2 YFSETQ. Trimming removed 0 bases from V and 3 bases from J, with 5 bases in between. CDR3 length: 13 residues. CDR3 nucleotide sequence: TGCGCCAGCAGCTTGGAGGGGACAGATACGCAGTATTTT. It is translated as CASSLEGTDTQYF. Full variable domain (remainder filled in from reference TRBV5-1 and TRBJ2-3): KAGVTQTPRYLIKTRGQQVTLSCSPISGHRSVSWYQQTPGQGLQFLFEYFSETQRNKGNFPGRFSGRQFSNSRSEMNVSTLELGDSALYLCASSLEGTDTQYFGPGTRLTVL.

Here the CDR3 reads CATRTSLSYEQYF. DNA of the CDR3: TGTGCCACCAGAACCAGTTTGTCCTACGAGCAGTACTTC. The chain combines TRBV15 with TRBJ2-7; unclear D gene. CDR1 and CDR2 (germline): LNHNV, YYDKDF (reference sequence). The ends were cut back, 6 bases at V and 1 base at J, with 10 bases in the middle. This CDR3 comprises 13 residues.

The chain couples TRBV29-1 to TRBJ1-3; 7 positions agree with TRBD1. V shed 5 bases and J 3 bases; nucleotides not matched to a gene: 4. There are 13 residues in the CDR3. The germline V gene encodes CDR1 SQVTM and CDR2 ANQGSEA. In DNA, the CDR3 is TGCAGCGTTAGAGGGGGCCGTGGAAACACCATATATTTT. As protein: CSVRGGRGNTIYF.

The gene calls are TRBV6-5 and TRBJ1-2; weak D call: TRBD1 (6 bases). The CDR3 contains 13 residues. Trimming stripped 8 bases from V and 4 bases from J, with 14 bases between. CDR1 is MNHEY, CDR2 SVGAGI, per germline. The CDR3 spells CASVGTSGYGYTF. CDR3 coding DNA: TGTGCCAGCGTGGGGACATCTGGCTATGGCTACACCTTC.

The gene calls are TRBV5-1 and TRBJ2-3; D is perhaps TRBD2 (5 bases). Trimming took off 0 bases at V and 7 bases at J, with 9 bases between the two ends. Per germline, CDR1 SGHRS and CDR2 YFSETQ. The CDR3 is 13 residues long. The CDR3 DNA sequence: TGCGCCAGCAGCTTGGGGACTGGGAATACGCAGTATTTT. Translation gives CASSLGTGNTQYF.

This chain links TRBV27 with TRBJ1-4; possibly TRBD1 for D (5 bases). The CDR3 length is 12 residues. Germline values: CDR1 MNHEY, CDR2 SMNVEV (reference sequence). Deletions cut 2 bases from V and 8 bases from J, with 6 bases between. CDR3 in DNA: TGTGCCAGCAGTTTAAGGGGCGAAAAACTGTTTTTT. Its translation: CASSLRGEKLFF.

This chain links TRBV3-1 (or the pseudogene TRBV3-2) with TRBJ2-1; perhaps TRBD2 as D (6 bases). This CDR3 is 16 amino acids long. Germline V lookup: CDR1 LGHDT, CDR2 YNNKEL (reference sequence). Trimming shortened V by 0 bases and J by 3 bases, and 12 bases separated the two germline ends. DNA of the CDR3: TGTGCCAGCAGCCAAGAAACGGGAGTGGGCTACAATGAGCAGTTCTTC. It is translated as CASSQETGVGYNEQFF.

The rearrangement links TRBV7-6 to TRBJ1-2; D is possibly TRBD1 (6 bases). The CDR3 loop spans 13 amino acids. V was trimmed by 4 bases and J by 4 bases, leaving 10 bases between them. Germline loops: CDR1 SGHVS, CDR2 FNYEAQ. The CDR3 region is CASSSTGFYGYTF. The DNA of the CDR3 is TGTGCCAGCAGCTCCACAGGGTTCTATGGCTACACCTTC.

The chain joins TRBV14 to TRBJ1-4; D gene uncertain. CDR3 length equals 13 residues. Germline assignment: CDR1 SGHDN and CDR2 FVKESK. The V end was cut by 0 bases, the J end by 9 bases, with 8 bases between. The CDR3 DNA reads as TGTGCCAGCAGCCAAGATTATGAGAAAAAACTGTTTTTT. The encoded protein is CASSQDYEKKLFF.

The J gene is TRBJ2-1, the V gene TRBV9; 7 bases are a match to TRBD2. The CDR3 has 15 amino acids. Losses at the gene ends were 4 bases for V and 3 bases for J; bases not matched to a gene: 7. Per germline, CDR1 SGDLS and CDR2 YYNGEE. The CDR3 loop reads CASSPLERGYNEQFF. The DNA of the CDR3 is TGTGCCAGCAGCCCCCTTGAGCGGGGCTACAATGAGCAGTTCTTC.